What follows are 9 T cell receptor beta chains derived from one specimen sequenced in a study of T cells after yellow fever vaccination. TCRdb re-called the 5' RACE reads through MiXCR, storing one row per CDR3 protein. The sample lists hundreds of thousands of distinct CDR3 sequences; approximately 18% were seen once. The material was PBMCs, obtained before the yellow fever booster vaccination. The source is a young man who received the YFV17D yellow fever vaccine.

The chain carries TRBV4-3 and TRBJ2-7; TRBD2 might be the D (5 bases). The CDR3 runs 16 residues. The germline V and J ends were trimmed by 1 base and 0 bases, with 13 bases remaining between them. Germline assignment: CDR1 LGHNA and CDR2 YSLEER. CDR3 DNA sequence: TGCGCCAGCAGCCAAGGGGTAGCGCGGAGCTCCTACGAGCAGTACTTC. Translated: CASSQGVARSSYEQYF.

This clonotype appeared a few times. This rearrangement joins TRBV19 to TRBJ1-3; D is ambiguous. CDR3 length: 14 residues. The germline gives CDR1 LNHDA, CDR2 SQIVND (reference sequence). V gave up 3 bases and J gave up 0 bases, with 6 bases separating them. This CDR3 reads CASSMLISGNTIYF. The DNA of the CDR3 is TGTGCCAGTAGTATGCTGATCTCTGGAAACACCATATATTTT.

The V call is TRBV5-1, the J call TRBJ1-1, with 9 bases aligning to TRBD1. Trimming cost V 2 bases and J 4 bases; bases outside gene matches: 3. CDR1 and CDR2 (germline): SGHRS, YFSETQ. The CDR3 covers 14 residues. CDR3 DNA sequence: TGCGCCAGCAGCTTCGGGACAGGGCCCACTGAAGCTTTCTTT. It codes for CASSFGTGPTEAFF.

In this sample, this clonotype turned up a few times. The chain employs TRBV7-6 and TRBJ1-2, with 7 nucleotides matching TRBD1. The CDR3 has 13 amino acids. Germline V gene lookup returns CDR1 SGHVS and CDR2 FNYEAQ. J gave up 7 bases and V 4 bases, and 6 bases lay outside the gene matches. This chain's CDR3 is CASSSGQTVGYTF. CDR3 DNA: TGTGCCAGCAGCTCGGGACAGACTGTTGGCTACACCTTC.

The V call is TRBV7-3, the J call TRBJ2-1; 10 bases map to TRBD2. Per the germline V gene, CDR1 is SGHTA and CDR2 is FQGTGA. The CDR3 sequence is 14 residues long. V lost 1 base and J lost 7; bases outside the gene matches: 1. Here the CDR3 reads CASSLMGLANEQFF. CDR3 coding DNA: TGTGCCAGCAGCTTAATGGGACTAGCGAATGAGCAGTTCTTC.

This clonotype turned up a few times. J is TRBJ2-2 and V is TRBV20-1; 8 nucleotides agree with TRBD1. The CDR3 extends over 14 amino acids. Germline CDR1 is DFQATT and CDR2 is SNEGSKA (reference sequence). Losses at the gene ends were 5 bases for V and 7 bases for J; bases not matched to a gene: 9. The CDR3 is CSARTGRRVGELFF. CDR3 coding DNA: TGCAGTGCTCGGACAGGGCGACGGGTCGGGGAGCTGTTTTTT.

This clonotype was recorded at least ten times. V and J are TRBV6-5 and TRBJ1-2; D gene unclear. Germline V gene data show CDR1 as MNHEY and CDR2 as SVGAGI. The CDR3 has 14 residues. V gave up 9 bases and J gave up 1 base, with 15 bases separating them. CDR3 loop: CASTLGPLNYGYTF. Written as DNA, the CDR3 is TGTGCCAGTACCCTTGGACCCCTTAACTATGGCTACACCTTC.

This sequence joins TRBV5-1 and TRBJ2-7; tentative D call: TRBD1 (5 bases). The germline V and J ends were trimmed by 4 bases and 1 base, with 9 bases remaining between them. Germline-derived CDR1 and CDR2 are SGHRS and YFSETQ. The CDR3 runs 13 residues. The CDR3 DNA follows: TGCGCCAGCAGCCCGGACAATTCCTACGAGCAGTACTTC. Amino acids: CASSPDNSYEQYF.

At least ten counts were recorded for this clonotype. The V call is TRBV6-4, the J call TRBJ2-3; 9 bases map to TRBD2. The CDR3 totals 15 residues. CDR1 and CDR2 from the germline V gene are MRHNA and SNTAGT. The ends lost 0 bases at V and 4 bases at J; junction bases unmatched: 2. Here the CDR3 reads CASSDSGGGADTQYF. CDR3 sequence (DNA): TGTGCCAGCAGTGACTCAGGCGGGGGGGCAGATACGCAGTATTTT.